The 25 T cell receptor beta chains reported below all come from one sample, sequenced in a study of CD8 T cells in Susac syndrome. An amount of RNA that ranged from roughly 0.5 to 1 ug was reverse transcribed with random hexamers. TCRdb re-derived calls from the immunoSEQ multiplex PCR reads in MiXCR, one entry per CDR3 protein. Among 160,000 or so distinct CDR3 sequences listed, 90% to 95% were seen once. The sequenced sample consisted of CD4+ T cells from PBMCs. The receptors come from a human donor with Susac syndrome.

The genes are TRBV18 and TRBJ1-2; 10 bases agree with TRBD1. Trimming took 1 base from V and 7 from J; bases not matched to a gene: 6. Per the germline V gene, CDR1 is KGHSH and CDR2 is LQKENI. The length of the CDR3 is 15 residues. CDR3 nucleotide sequence: TGTGCCAGCTCACCACGGGACAGGGGTCTCTCTGGCTACACCTTC. It yields the protein CASSPRDRGLSGYTF.

The chain links TRBV7-2 to TRBJ2-5; D is perhaps TRBD2 (5 bases). Germline CDR1 and CDR2: SGHTA and FQGNSA. This CDR3 region has 14 residues. Trimming left V 0 bases short and J 3 bases short, with 8 bases between. CDR3 DNA: TGTGCCAGCAGCTTAGCCGGACTGGAAGAGACCCAGTACTTC. Translation gives CASSLAGLEETQYF. The variable domain in full, with the rest retrieved from reference TRBV7-2 and TRBJ2-5, is GAGVSQSPSNKVTEKGKDVELRCDPISGHTALYWYRQSLGQGLEFLIYFQGNSAPDKSGLPSDRFSAERTGGSVSTLTIQRTQQEDSAVYLCASSLAGLEETQYFGPGTRLLVL.

This rearrangement joins TRBV7-9 to TRBJ2-1; D remains unclear. Looked up from germline, CDR1 is SEHNR and CDR2 is FQNEAQ (reference sequence). Trimming cost V 9 bases and J 2 bases, with 5 bases left between them. The CDR3 is 11 residues long. The CDR3 is CASAAYNEQFF. The CDR3 bases are TGTGCCAGTGCCGCCTACAATGAGCAGTTCTTC.

The chain couples TRBV5-4 to TRBJ1-2; D uncertain. V was clipped by 2 bases and J by 4 bases, with 9 bases between them. CDR1 and CDR2 from the germline V gene are SGHNT and YYREEE (reference sequence). The CDR3 is 13 residues long. The chain's CDR3 is CASSFGEGYGYTF. The CDR3 coding sequence is TGTGCCAGCAGCTTCGGGGAGGGCTATGGCTACACCTTC.

The chain couples TRBV20-1 to TRBJ2-6; D is unclear. The germline V gene has CDR1 DFQATT and CDR2 SNEGSKA (reference sequence). CDR3 length equals 13 residues. The germline V and J ends were trimmed by 3 bases and 0 bases, with 3 bases remaining between them. CDR3 DNA: TGCAGTGCTAGGGGCTCTGGGGCCAACGTCCTGACTTTC. Translated, it gives CSARGSGANVLTF.

The chain recombines TRBV6-5 with TRBJ1-2, with D tentatively TRBD1 (5 bases). The V gene's germline CDR1 is MNHEY and CDR2 SVGAGI. The CDR3 has 14 amino acids. Trimming left V 0 bases short and J 6 bases short, with 11 bases between. CDR3 sequence reads: CASSYSGGRNGYTF. The CDR3 bases are TGTGCCAGCAGTTACTCGGGGGGAAGGAATGGCTACACCTTC.

The V and J genes are TRBV29-1 and TRBJ2-1, with D unclear. The CDR3 is 11 amino acids. Trimming shortened V by 5 bases and J by 0 bases, and 2 bases separated the two germline ends. The germline V gene has CDR1 SQVTM and CDR2 ANQGSEA. CDR3 amino acids: CSVSSYNEQFF. The CDR3 bases are TGCAGCGTTAGCTCCTACAATGAGCAGTTCTTC.

This chain uses TRBV14 with TRBJ1-1, with a possible D match to TRBD1 (6 bases). Germline V gene sequence: CDR1 SGHDN, CDR2 FVKESK. The V and J ends lost 4 bases and 0 bases respectively, with 9 bases between them. This CDR3 is 14 amino acids long. Here the CDR3 reads CASSRRDMNTEAFF. The CDR3 nucleotides read TGTGCCAGCAGCCGCCGGGACATGAACACTGAAGCTTTCTTT.

The chain couples TRBV25-1 to TRBJ1-1; 7 bases are shared with TRBD1. Germline CDR1 and CDR2: MGHDK and SYGVNS. This CDR3 is 14 amino acids long. The V and J ends lost 4 bases and 4 bases, in that order; junction bases with no gene match: 6. The CDR3 loop reads CASSVNRGATEAFF. The CDR3 nucleotides read TGTGCCAGCAGTGTTAACAGGGGAGCCACTGAAGCTTTCTTT.

The rearrangement links TRBV29-1 to TRBJ2-7; D gene ambiguous. Germline V gene data show CDR1 as SQVTM and CDR2 as ANQGSEA. Trimming took off 2 bases at V and 2 bases at J, with 7 bases between the two ends. The CDR3 has 12 amino acids. The DNA for the CDR3 is TGCAGCGTTGAAACCGCGACCTACGAGCAGTACTTC. Protein product: CSVETATYEQYF.

This clonotype was counted a single time. V and J are TRBV27 and TRBJ1-2; 7 bases are a match to TRBD1. The V gene's germline CDR1 is MNHEY and CDR2 SMNVEV (reference sequence). The CDR3 runs 12 residues. Unmatched junction bases numbered 10, after V lost 5 bases and J lost 13 bases. The CDR3 DNA reads as TGTGCCAGCAGTCCGATCGACAGGGTTCCCACCTTC. Protein: CASSPIDRVPTF.

The genes are TRBV20-1 and TRBJ2-1, with D possibly TRBD2 on 5 matching bases. CDR1 and CDR2 (germline): DFQATT, SNEGSKA (reference sequence). Between the trimmed V and J ends, which lost 5 bases and 9 bases, there was a span of 14 bases. The CDR3 has 12 residues. CDR3 sequence: CSAQRTVGEQFF. The CDR3 DNA reads TGCAGTGCTCAGAGGACTGTGGGTGAGCAGTTCTTC.

The chain carries TRBV9 and TRBJ2-5; D gene unclear. V lost 7 bases and J 5 bases, leaving 12 bases between the germline ends. CDR3 length: 12 residues. In germline, CDR1 is SGDLS, CDR2 YYNGEE. The CDR3 DNA reads TGTGCCAGCGGAGACAAAGGGGAGACCCAGTACTTC. Protein product: CASGDKGETQYF. The variable domain in full, with the rest retrieved from reference TRBV9 and TRBJ2-5, is DSGVTQTPKHLITATGQRVTLRCSPRSGDLSVYWYQQSLDQGLQFLIQYYNGEERAKGNILERFSAQQFPDLHSELNLSSLELGDSALYFCASGDKGETQYFGPGTRLLVL.

This clonotype was detected only once. This chain connects TRBV10-3 to TRBJ2-3, with D hard to call. V dropped 2 bases and J dropped 4 bases, with 7 bases sitting between them. CDR1 ENHRY and CDR2 SYGVKD come from the germline V gene. The CDR3 covers 13 residues. The CDR3 DNA follows: TGTGCCATCAGTGAGCAGCAGGCAGATACGCAGTATTTT. Its protein product is CAISEQQADTQYF.

This clonotype was seen once. The chain combines TRBV4-1 with TRBJ2-3; possibly TRBD1 for D (6 bases). The CDR3 covers 14 residues. In germline, CDR1 is MGHRA, CDR2 YSYEKL. The V gene lost 1 base and the J gene lost 2 bases, with 7 bases spanning the gap. CDR3 protein: CASSQGQVTDTQYF. In DNA, the CDR3 is TGCGCCAGCAGCCAAGGACAGGTCACAGATACGCAGTATTTT.

This clonotype was seen a few times. J is TRBJ1-6 and V is TRBV4-1; the D gene is possibly TRBD1 (5 bases). Germline CDR1 MGHRA, CDR2 YSYEKL. V lost 0 bases to trimming and J lost 5 bases, with 11 bases between them. The CDR3 runs 16 residues. The CDR3 here is CASSQDGDSDNSPLHF. CDR3 in DNA: TGCGCCAGCAGCCAAGATGGAGACAGCGATAATTCACCCCTCCACTTT.

The chain has TRBV11-2 and TRBJ2-5; D may be TRBD2 (5 bases). Trimming cost V 1 base and J 5 bases, with 8 bases left between them. The CDR3 is 13 amino acids. CDR1 is SGHAT and CDR2 is FQNNGV in the germline V gene. Here the CDR3 DNA reads TGTGCCAGCAGCTTAGGGAGGTCGGAGACCCAGTACTTC. It is translated as CASSLGRSETQYF.

This sequence joins TRBV2 and TRBJ2-3; 8 bases map to TRBD2. The ends lost 4 bases at V and 2 bases at J; junction bases unmatched: 8. The CDR3 has 16 residues. Per the germline V gene, CDR1 is SNHLY and CDR2 is FYNNEI. The DNA for the CDR3 is TGTGCCAGCAGTGTAGGGCGGGGGGCCCTCACAGATACGCAGTATTTT. Translation: CASSVGRGALTDTQYF. The full variable domain, its missing parts supplied by reference TRBV2 and TRBJ2-3, is EPEVTQTPSHQVTQMGQEVILRCVPISNHLYFYWYRQILGQKVEFLVSFYNNEISEKSEIFDDQFSVERPDGSNFTLKIRSTKLEDSAMYFCASSVGRGALTDTQYFGPGTRLTVL.

The chain carries TRBV20-1 and TRBJ2-3, with 11 bases lining up with TRBD2. The germline CDR1 and CDR2 sequences are DFQATT and SNEGSKA (reference sequence). The V gene end was trimmed by 1 base and the J gene end by 2 bases; junction bases not matched to a gene: 2. The CDR3 is made up of 15 amino acids. CDR3 sequence: CSARVTSGVTDTQYF. CDR3 DNA sequence: TGCAGTGCTAGAGTGACTAGCGGGGTCACAGATACGCAGTATTTT.

The chain employs TRBV7-6 and TRBJ2-7, with TRBD1 identical over 8 bases. The ends lost 0 bases at V and 4 bases at J; junction bases unmatched: 5. The germline V gene encodes CDR1 SGHVS and CDR2 FNYEAQ. CDR3 length: 15 residues. The CDR3 region is CASSLATGTGYEQYF. The CDR3, as DNA: TGTGCCAGCAGCTTAGCAACCGGGACAGGTTACGAGCAGTACTTC.

V is TRBV5-1 and J is TRBJ2-1; perhaps TRBD2 as D (6 bases). The germline V and J ends were trimmed by 4 bases and 9 bases, with 11 bases remaining between them. The CDR3 consists of 12 residues. Germline CDR1 is SGHRS and CDR2 is YFSETQ. CDR3 loop: CASSVRGGEQFF. DNA for the CDR3: TGCGCCAGCAGCGTGCGGGGTGGTGAGCAGTTCTTC.

The chain joins TRBV7-9 to TRBJ2-3; D may be TRBD2 (5 bases). V lost 5 bases to trimming and J lost 3 bases, with 12 bases between them. There are 14 residues in the CDR3. Germline V gives CDR1 SEHNR, CDR2 FQNEAQ (reference sequence). DNA for the CDR3: TGTGCCAGCAGCCGCCCCGGGAAAACAGATACGCAGTATTTT. It yields the protein CASSRPGKTDTQYF.

The chain combines TRBV5-1 with TRBJ1-6; 10 bases align to TRBD1. V lost 4 bases to trimming and J lost 7 bases; unmatched junction nucleotides: 8. CDR3 size: 16 residues. Germline V CDR1 and CDR2: SGHRS, YFSETQ. The CDR3 sequence is CASSDDGQGGNSPLHF. The CDR3 DNA reads TGCGCCAGCAGCGACGACGGACAGGGGGGGAATTCACCCCTCCACTTT.

For the CDR3, the DNA is TGCAGTGCTAGAGTACAGCTGTCCACTGAAGCTTTCTTT. Translating gives CSARVQLSTEAFF. The rearrangement uses TRBV20-1 and TRBJ1-1; D unclear. The CDR3 contains 13 residues. Trimming pared 1 base from V and 4 bases from J, leaving 10 bases between. CDR1 DFQATT and CDR2 SNEGSKA come from the germline V gene (reference sequence).

The V call is TRBV9, the J call TRBJ2-2, with 7 bases identical to TRBD1. This CDR3 is built from 17 residues. The germline V gene encodes CDR1 SGDLS and CDR2 YYNGEE. The V and J ends lost 0 bases and 4 bases, in that order; junction bases with no gene match: 9. CDR3 protein: CASSVATGAHFTGELFF. CDR3 coding DNA: TGTGCCAGCAGCGTAGCTACAGGGGCCCACTTCACCGGGGAGCTGTTTTTT.